The T cell receptor beta chain described here comes from a study of PD-L1 blockade in urothelial cancer. Study context: Investigators checked blood 3 weeks (second dose) and 6 weeks after treatment start. Typically, measured as a median, blood samples had 110,000 to 150,000 T cells.

Time point: pretreatment peripheral blood. Synthetically made TCR analog templates were put into each PCR as spikes. TCRdb's copy holds only in-frame clones and misses some; the assay was immunoSEQ multiplex PCR. The sample lists more than 85,000 clones; roughly 91% were seen once. The V and J ends lost 2 bases and 5 bases respectively, with 13 bases between them. Germline CDR1 is SGHDT and CDR2 is YYEEEE. The CDR3 spans 14 residues. The starting material was PBMCs, obtained around atezolizumab (anti-PD-L1) treatment. The chain joins TRBV5-6 to TRBJ2-5; D unresolved. The receptor comes from a man between 60 and 70 years old with urothelial cancer. The CDR3 DNA reads TGTGCCAGCAGCTTAGCTAGTACCGAGGAGACCCAGTACTTC. Protein sequence: CASSLASTEETQYF.